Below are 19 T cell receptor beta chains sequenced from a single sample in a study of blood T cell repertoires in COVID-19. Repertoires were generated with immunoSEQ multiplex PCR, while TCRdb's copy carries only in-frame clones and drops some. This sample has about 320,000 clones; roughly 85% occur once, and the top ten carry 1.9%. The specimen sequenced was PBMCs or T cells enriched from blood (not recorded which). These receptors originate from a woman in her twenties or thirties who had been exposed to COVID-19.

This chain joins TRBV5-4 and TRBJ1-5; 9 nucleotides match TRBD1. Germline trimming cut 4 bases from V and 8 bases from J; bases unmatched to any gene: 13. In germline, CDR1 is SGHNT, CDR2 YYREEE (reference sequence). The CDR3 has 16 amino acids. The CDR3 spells CASSAAPGTGNEPQHF. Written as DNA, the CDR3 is TGTGCCAGCAGCGCTGCGCCCGGGACAGGGAATGAGCCCCAGCATTTT.

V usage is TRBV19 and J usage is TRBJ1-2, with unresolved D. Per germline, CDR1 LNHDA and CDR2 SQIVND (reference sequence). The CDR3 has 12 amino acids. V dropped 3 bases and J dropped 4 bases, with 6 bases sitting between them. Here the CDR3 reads CASSMPGYGYTF. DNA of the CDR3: TGTGCCAGTAGTATGCCAGGCTATGGCTACACCTTC.

Written as DNA, the CDR3 is TGTGCCAGCAGCCCCCATAGCGGGGGGCGGACAGATACGCAGTATTTT. It yields the protein CASSPHSGGRTDTQYF. This chain connects TRBV9 to TRBJ2-3, with 10 bases aligning to TRBD2. The CDR3 extends over 16 amino acids. Germline V gene data show CDR1 as SGDLS and CDR2 as YYNGEE. Trimming cost V 4 bases and J 3 bases; bases outside gene matches: 8.

The CDR3 protein is CASSLRWSGGVNEQFF. In DNA, the CDR3 is TGCGCCAGCAGCCTCCGGTGGAGCGGGGGGGTCAATGAGCAGTTCTTC. J is TRBJ2-1 and V is TRBV4-3; 10 nucleotides line up with TRBD2. The CDR3 covers 16 residues. After removal of 4 bases from V and 6 bases from J, the junction contained 9 bases not matched to a gene. The germline gives CDR1 LGHNA, CDR2 YSLEER.

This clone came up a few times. The CDR3 region has the DNA TGTGCCAGCAGAAAGGCTAGCGGGAACACCGGGGAGCTGTTTTTT. This gives the protein CASRKASGNTGELFF. The chain uses TRBV14 and TRBJ2-2, with 7 bases that match TRBD2. J was trimmed by 1 base and V by 6 bases; bases with no gene match: 5. CDR1 and CDR2 from the germline V gene are SGHDN and FVKESK. This CDR3 spans 15 amino acids. The full variable domain, its missing parts supplied by reference TRBV14 and TRBJ2-2, is EAGVTQFPSHSVIEKGQTVTLRCDPISGHDNLYWYRRVMGKEIKFLLHFVKESKQDESGMPNNRFLAERTGGTYSTLKVQPAELEDSGVYFCASRKASGNTGELFFGEGSRLTVL.

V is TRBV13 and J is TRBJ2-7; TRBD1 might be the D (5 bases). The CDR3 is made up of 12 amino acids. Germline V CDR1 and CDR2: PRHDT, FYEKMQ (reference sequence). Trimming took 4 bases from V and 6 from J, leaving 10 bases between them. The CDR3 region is CASSSQGGEQYF. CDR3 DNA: TGTGCCAGCAGCTCCCAGGGTGGCGAGCAGTACTTC.

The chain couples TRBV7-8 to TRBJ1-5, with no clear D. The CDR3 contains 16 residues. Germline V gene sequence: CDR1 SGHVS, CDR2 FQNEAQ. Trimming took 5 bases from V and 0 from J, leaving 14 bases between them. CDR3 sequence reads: CASSLLLGLSNQPQHF. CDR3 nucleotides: TGTGCCAGCAGCCTACTTTTAGGACTTAGCAATCAGCCCCAGCATTTT.

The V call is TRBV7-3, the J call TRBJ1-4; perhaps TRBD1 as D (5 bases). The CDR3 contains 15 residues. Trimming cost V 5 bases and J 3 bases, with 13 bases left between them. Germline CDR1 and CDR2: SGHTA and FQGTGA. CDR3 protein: CASSPTGVANEKLFF. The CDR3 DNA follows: TGTGCCAGCAGCCCGACGGGGGTCGCTAATGAAAAACTGTTTTTT.

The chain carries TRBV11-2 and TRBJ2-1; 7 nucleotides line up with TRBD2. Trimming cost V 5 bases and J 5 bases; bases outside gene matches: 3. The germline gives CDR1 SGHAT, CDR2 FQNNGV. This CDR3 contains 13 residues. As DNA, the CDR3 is TGTGCCAGCAGCAGGGGACTAAACAATGAGCAGTTCTTC. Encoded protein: CASSRGLNNEQFF.

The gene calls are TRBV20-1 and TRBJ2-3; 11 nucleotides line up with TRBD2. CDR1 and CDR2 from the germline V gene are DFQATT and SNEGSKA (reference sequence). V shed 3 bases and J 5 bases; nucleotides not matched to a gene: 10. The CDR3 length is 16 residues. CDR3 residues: CSASSYSGGAGDTQYF. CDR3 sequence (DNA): TGCAGTGCTAGTTCTTATAGCGGGGGGGCCGGAGATACGCAGTATTTT.

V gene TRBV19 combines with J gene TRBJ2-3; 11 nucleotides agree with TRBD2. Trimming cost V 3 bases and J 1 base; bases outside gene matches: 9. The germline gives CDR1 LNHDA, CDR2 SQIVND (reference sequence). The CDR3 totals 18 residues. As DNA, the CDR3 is TGTGCCAGTAGTATTCTAGCGGGAGGCCCCCTGGGCACAGATACGCAGTATTTT. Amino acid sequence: CASSILAGGPLGTDTQYF. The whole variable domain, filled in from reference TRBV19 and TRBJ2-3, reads DGGITQSPKYLFRKEGQNVTLSCEQNLNHDAMYWYRQDPGQGLRLIYYSQIVNDFQKGDIAEGYSVSREKKESFPLTVTSAQKNPTAFYLCASSILAGGPLGTDTQYFGPGTRLTVL.

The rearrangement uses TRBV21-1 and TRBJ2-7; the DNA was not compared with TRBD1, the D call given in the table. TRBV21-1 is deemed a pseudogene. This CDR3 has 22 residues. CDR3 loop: CASGLLIGTGDYTTENLYQQYF. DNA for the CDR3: TGTGCCAGCGGCCTATTAATCGGGACAGGGGACTATACTACCGAAAACCTCTACCAGCAGTACTTC.

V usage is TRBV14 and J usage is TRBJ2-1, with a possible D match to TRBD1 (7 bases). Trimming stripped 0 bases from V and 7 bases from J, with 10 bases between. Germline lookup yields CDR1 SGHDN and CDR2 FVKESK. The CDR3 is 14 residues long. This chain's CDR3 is CASSQEAGGNEQFF. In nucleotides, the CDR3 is TGTGCCAGCAGCCAAGAGGCAGGGGGGAATGAGCAGTTCTTC.

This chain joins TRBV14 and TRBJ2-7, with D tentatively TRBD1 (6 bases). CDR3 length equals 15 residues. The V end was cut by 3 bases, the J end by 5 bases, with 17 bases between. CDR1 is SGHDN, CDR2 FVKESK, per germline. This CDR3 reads CASSHLLKGVNEQYF. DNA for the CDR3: TGTGCCAGCAGCCACTTGTTGAAGGGGGTAAACGAGCAGTACTTC.

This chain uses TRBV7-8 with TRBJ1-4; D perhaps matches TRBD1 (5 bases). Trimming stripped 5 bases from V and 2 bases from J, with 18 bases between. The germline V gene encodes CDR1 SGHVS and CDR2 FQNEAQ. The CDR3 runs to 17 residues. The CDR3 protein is CASSRSRAGWTNEKLFF. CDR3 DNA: TGTGCCAGCAGCCGGAGCCGCGCAGGGTGGACTAATGAAAAACTGTTTTTT.

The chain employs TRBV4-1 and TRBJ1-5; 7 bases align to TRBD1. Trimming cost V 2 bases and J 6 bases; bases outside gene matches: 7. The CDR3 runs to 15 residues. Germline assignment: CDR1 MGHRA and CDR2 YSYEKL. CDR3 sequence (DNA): TGCGCCAGCAGCCAACACAGGGGTAGTCGTCAGCCCCAGCATTTT. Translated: CASSQHRGSRQPQHF.

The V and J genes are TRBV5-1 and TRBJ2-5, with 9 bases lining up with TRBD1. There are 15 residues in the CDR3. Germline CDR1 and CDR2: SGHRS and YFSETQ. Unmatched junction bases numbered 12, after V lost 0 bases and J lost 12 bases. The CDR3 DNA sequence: TGCGCCAGCAGCTTGGCCGGGGACAGGGTATCAAGGGAGTACTTC. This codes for CASSLAGDRVSREYF.

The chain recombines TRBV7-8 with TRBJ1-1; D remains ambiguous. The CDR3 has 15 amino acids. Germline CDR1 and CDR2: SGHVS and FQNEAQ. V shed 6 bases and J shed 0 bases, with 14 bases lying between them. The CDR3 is CASSSPTGVNTEAFF. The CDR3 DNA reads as TGTGCCAGCAGTTCTCCGACGGGAGTGAACACTGAAGCTTTCTTT. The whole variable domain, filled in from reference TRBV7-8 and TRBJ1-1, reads GAGVSQSPRYKVAKRGQDVALRCDPISGHVSLFWYQQALGQGPEFLTYFQNEAQLDKSGLPSDRFFAERPEGSVSTLKIQRTQQEDSAVYLCASSSPTGVNTEAFFGQGTRLTVV.

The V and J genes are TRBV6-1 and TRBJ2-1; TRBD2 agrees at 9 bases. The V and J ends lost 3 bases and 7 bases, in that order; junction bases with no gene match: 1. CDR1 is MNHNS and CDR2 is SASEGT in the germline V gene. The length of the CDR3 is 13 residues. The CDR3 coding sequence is TGTGCCAGCAGTGATAGCGGGGGTAATGAGCAGTTCTTC. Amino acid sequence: CASSDSGGNEQFF.